This passage covers 14 T cell receptor beta chains from one sample sequenced in a study of blood T cells in healthy people across ages. For the second PCR, which ran for about 6 to 12 cycles, a sample-barcoded 5' primer and a J-beta primer mix were used. In TCRdb, the 5' RACE reads were re-called with MiXCR into one record per CDR3 protein. Of about 1.8 million distinct CDR3 sequences detected, roughly 50% appear once; the ten largest clones hold less than 2.5%. Sequenced: blood. These receptors all stem from a middle-aged woman in good health.

Comment on this clonotype: A junction end diverges from the germline sequence, so it may reflect a read error. The CDR3 loop is CSVAGRKGRFQEAQYF. The CDR3 nucleotides are TGCAGCGTCGCGGGCCGGAAGGGAAGGTTTCAAGAGGCCCAGTACTTC. This chain joins TRBV29-1 and TRBJ2-5, with TRBD2 as a possible D gene (5 bases). The CDR3 has 16 amino acids. Germline CDR1 SQVTM, CDR2 ANQGSEA.

The chain joins TRBV7-2 to TRBJ2-7, with D hard to call. Germline V gives CDR1 SGHTA, CDR2 FQGNSA. The CDR3 extends over 13 amino acids. V lost 4 bases, J lost 5 bases, and 12 bases lay in between. CDR3 region: CASSSRARDEQYF. The CDR3 DNA is TGTGCCAGCAGCTCCCGGGCTAGAGACGAGCAGTACTTC. The full variable domain, with the rest looked up from reference TRBV7-2 and TRBJ2-7, is GAGVSQSPSNKVTEKGKDVELRCDPISGHTALYWYRQSLGQGLEFLIYFQGNSAPDKSGLPSDRFSAERTGGSVSTLTIQRTQQEDSAVYLCASSSRARDEQYFGPGTRLTVT.

This clonotype was seen only a few times. The genes are TRBV13 and TRBJ1-2; a weak D match, TRBD1 (5 bases). V was clipped by 5 bases and J by 0 bases, with 16 bases between them. Germline lookup yields CDR1 PRHDT and CDR2 FYEKMQ (reference sequence). CDR3 length equals 16 residues. The CDR3 region is CASSPLDRPTNYGYTF. For the CDR3, the DNA is TGTGCCAGCAGCCCGTTAGACAGACCCACTAACTATGGCTACACCTTC.

This clonotype has a single count. The CDR3 sequence is CSATSGGGGAVDAQYF. The CDR3 DNA is TGCAGTGCTACGTCAGGGGGCGGGGGGGCTGTCGATGCGCAGTATTTT. This chain uses TRBV20-1 with TRBJ2-3; TRBD2 might be the D (9 bases). Germline CDR1 reads DFQATT; CDR2 reads SNEGSKA (reference sequence). Trimming cost V 4 bases and J 10 bases, with 27 bases left between them. The CDR3 runs to 16 residues.

The gene calls are TRBV5-5 and TRBJ2-7; 7 bases match TRBD1. The CDR3 loop spans 16 amino acids. With V trimmed by 1 base and J by 3 bases, 10 bases remained unmatched. Germline assignment: CDR1 SGHKS and CDR2 YYEKEE (reference sequence). The CDR3 protein is CASSLFSDRSLYEQYF. The CDR3 DNA reads TGTGCCAGCAGCTTGTTTTCGGACAGGTCCCTCTACGAGCAGTACTTC.

In this sample, this clonotype turned up a few times. The chain joins TRBV7-2 to TRBJ1-2, with D unresolved. This CDR3 region has 14 residues. V lost 6 bases and J 5 bases, leaving 16 bases between the germline ends. From germline, CDR1 is SGHTA and CDR2 FQGNSA. For the CDR3, the DNA is TGTGCCAGCAGGAAAGCCGTTGGCAGTTATGGCTACACCTTC. This codes for CASRKAVGSYGYTF.

This chain uses TRBV11-2 with TRBJ2-7, with D unclear. Germline CDR1 reads SGHAT; CDR2 reads FQNNGV. This CDR3 has 16 residues. V lost 5 bases and J lost 0, with 17 bases in between. In nucleotides, the CDR3 is TGTGCCAGCAGCCCTGAACCACTGGTGAGCTCCTACGAGCAGTACTTC. As protein: CASSPEPLVSSYEQYF.

The CDR3 DNA follows: TGTGCCAGCAGCTCCACAGGGGTCCTGGGGACCCAGTACTTC. Translation: CASSSTGVLGTQYF. The chain couples TRBV7-3 to TRBJ2-7; 7 bases map to TRBD1. With the DNA end fitting TRBJ2-5 better, the J assignment may be wrong. The length of the CDR3 is 14 residues. Per germline, CDR1 SGHTA and CDR2 FQGTGA.

This clonotype was detected a few times. The genes are TRBV27 and TRBJ2-3; D is perhaps TRBD2 (5 bases). The CDR3 has 13 amino acids. Germline V gene data show CDR1 as MNHEY and CDR2 as SMNVEV (reference sequence). V was shortened by 5 bases and J by 2 bases, with 8 bases between the two germline ends. CDR3 bases: TGTGCCAGCAGTGGGAGTGACACAGATACGCAGTATTTT. Residues: CASSGSDTDTQYF.

The chain uses TRBV11-2 and TRBJ2-4; D uncertain. CDR1 and CDR2 (germline): SGHAT, FQNNGV. Between the trimmed V and J ends, which lost 5 bases and 1 base, there was a span of 15 bases. CDR3 length: 16 residues. The CDR3 sequence: CASSPPPRKAKNIQYF. The DNA of the CDR3 is TGTGCCAGCAGCCCGCCCCCCCGTAAGGCCAAAAACATTCAGTACTTC.

The rearrangement links TRBV6-6 to TRBJ2-3, with 8 nucleotides matching TRBD2. CDR3 length: 16 residues. V lost 6 bases and J lost 2; bases outside the gene matches: 10. Germline CDR1 and CDR2: MNHNY and SVGAGI (reference sequence). The CDR3 here is CASRKGAGANTDTQYF. For the CDR3, the DNA is TGTGCCAGCAGGAAAGGAGCGGGGGCCAACACAGATACGCAGTATTTT.

The chain joins TRBV13 to TRBJ2-1, with TRBD1 matching over 8 bases. The V gene end was trimmed by 4 bases and the J gene end by 9 bases; junction bases not matched to a gene: 11. CDR3 length: 15 amino acids. Per the germline V gene, CDR1 is PRHDT and CDR2 is FYEKMQ (reference sequence). This CDR3 reads CASSSNNRGWVEQFF. The DNA of the CDR3 is TGTGCCAGCAGCTCCAACAACAGGGGGTGGGTTGAGCAGTTCTTC.

J is TRBJ1-4 and V is TRBV4-1; D is unresolved. This CDR3 has 16 amino acids. In germline, CDR1 is MGHRA, CDR2 YSYEKL. V gave up 1 base and J gave up 6 bases, with 15 bases separating them. CDR3 sequence (DNA): TGCGCCAGCAGCCAAGGGATGGAGGGCCGGGATGAAAAACTGTTTTTT. Translation gives CASSQGMEGRDEKLFF.

This clonotype is a singleton in its sample. J is TRBJ2-3 and V is TRBV7-9, with D uncertain. CDR3 length: 16 residues. Trimming pared 2 bases from V and 0 bases from J, leaving 12 bases between. Germline loops: CDR1 SEHNR, CDR2 FQNEAQ (reference sequence). The CDR3 protein is CASSLFSWASTDTQYF. CDR3 DNA: TGTGCCAGCAGCTTATTTAGCTGGGCTAGCACAGATACGCAGTATTTT.